The source of this T cell receptor (beta chain) is a study of T cells in Graves' hyperthyroidism and ophthalmopathy (dated by TCRdb to between 2017 and 2020). About the full investigation: Peripheral blood samples were taken at initial diagnosis, before any treatment was given. The 100 discovery patients were randomly split 7:3 into training and test sets. Once sampling was done, hyperthyroidism patients were given methimazole at a starting dose of 30 mg daily, whereas ophthalmopathy patients were given high-dose intravenous methylprednisolone. Thyroid tissue and blood T-cell repertoires from several Graves' hyperthyroidism patients were also compared in the study. According to the paper, TCR Vbeta CDR3 sequencing was carried out on some 130 peripheral blood samples, which came from under 50 ophthalmopathy, about 75 hyperthyroidism and about 17 progressor patients. Prospective prediction of ophthalmopathy was tested in an independent validation cohort of approximately 19 hyperthyroidism patients and 15 to 17 patients who later progressed to ophthalmopathy. A discovery cohort of about a hundred patients, 43 with Graves' ophthalmopathy and 57 with stable Graves' hyperthyroidism, was used to find distinguishing TCR V-J signatures. Beyond this particular receptor, the publication reports: During validation, the model predicted progression to ophthalmopathy a median of approximately 7 months ahead of onset, with around 70% sensitivity and 72.22% specificity. Sample size was not statistically predetermined, and blinding of investigators to group allocation was not performed. A 13 V-J signature model separated ophthalmopathy from stable hyperthyroidism, with around 88% sensitivity and 81.08% specificity in cross-validation and 80%/75% in testing. Most expanded thyroid clonotypes (frequency above 0.001) were also detected in blood, suggesting blood repertoires may reflect thyroid immune responses.

Moderately to severely active disease, a Clinical Activity Score of at least 3, a NOSPECS grade of at least 4, and a duration under 3 months were present in ophthalmopathy patients. Exclusion was applied to patients with uncontrolled infections, other autoimmune diseases, pregnancy or lactation. Clinical symptoms, serum thyroxine and TRAb, thyroid ultrasound, and orbital computed tomography formed the basis for the diagnoses. PBMCs were isolated from 8 to 10 ml of fresh peripheral blood by Ficoll-Paque density gradient centrifugation. Total RNA was extracted using Trizol reagent, and RNA quality was assessed on an Agilent 2100 Bioanalyzer. The TCR beta CDR3 regions were amplified from the RNA transcripts. A first-round RT-PCR of the TCR CDR3 used the HTBI primer set with the Qiagen OneStep RT-PCR kit. Libraries were constructed in a second round of multiplex PCR, after which size selection and purification were performed. Libraries were sequenced paired-end with 100 bp reads on an Illumina HiSeq2000. On the study's bioinformatics: Raw data were processed with SOAPnuke, discarding reads with adapters, uncalled bases, mean Phred below 15, or no exact constant-primer or identifier match. COPE v1.2.5 was used to merge the high-quality paired reads, and each unique nucleotide sequence was defined as a clonotype. MiTCR v1.1 was used to align the clonotypes against IMGT TRBV, TRBD and TRBJ reference segments. The analysis included only V-J combinations with a frequency above 0.0001, which together covered more than 99% of the repertoires. A TCS score was defined as the ratio between F50 (clonal expansion) and ExV (chaos), using BLOSUM62-based TCRdist between CDR3 peptides within each V-J. Welch's t-statistics and random forest reduced 500 to 650 V-J features to fewer than 15, which were used in a naive Bayes classifier (R e1071). TCRdb trimmed the raw reads at Q25, called clones with MiXCR and kept productive beta chains. For every CDR3 protein sequence, its rows merge into one entry that carries the most common genes and DNA. The V and J calls come from TCRdb's annotation, not from the publication. The sample profile shows around 600,000 distinct CDR3 sequences; 14% of them were found once. In total, the top ten clones hold around 13% of the sample.

Comments on this clonotype: Its binding antigen is unknown. There are no base qualities to consult, and no much larger clone falls within one base.

At the junction V is shortened by 0 bases and J by 5 bases, with 13 bases in between. Including the terminal cysteine and phenylalanine, the CDR3 comprises 15 residues. The kept DNA is CDR3 alone, 45 bases in frame from the first base. Per the germline V gene (reference sequence), LNHDA is the CDR1 and SQIVND is the CDR2. The sequence was collected from a woman in her forties or fifties with Graves' ophthalmopathy. The sample taken for sequencing was blood. The rearranged segments are TRBV19 and TRBJ1-1; confidence is insufficient to name the D gene. The CDR3: CASSIDLQVGTEAFF. The DNA reads as follows: TGTGCCAGTAGTATAGATCTGCAGGTTGGTACTGAAGCTTTCTTT.